This T cell receptor (beta chain) is from a study of Graves' ophthalmopathy and Graves' hyperthyroidism. About this clonotype itself: What it binds is not known.

Beta-chain TCR CDR3 regions were amplified from RNA transcripts. In the first round, RT-PCR was carried out with HTBI primers, and a multiplex PCR formed the second round. TCRdb re-derived calls from the multiplex PCR reads in MiXCR, one entry per CDR3 protein. The sample lists more than 550,000 distinct CDR3 sequences; roughly two fifths were seen once. This CDR3 region has 12 residues. V was cut by 5 bases and J by 11 bases, with 15 bases left in between. CDR1 is SEHNR, CDR2 FQNEAQ, per germline (reference sequence). Findings and caveats of the study: It was with about 71% sensitivity and around 72% specificity that the model predicted ophthalmopathy progression.

Under 3 months in duration, the ophthalmopathy in affected donors had moderate-to-severe activity, CAS ≥3 and NOSPECS ≥4. The sequenced sample was peripheral blood. The TCR was taken from an adult man with Graves' ophthalmopathy. The V call is TRBV7-9, the J call TRBJ1-2; D is possibly TRBD1 (5 bases). The CDR3 sequence: CASSGTSGGYTF. The CDR3 nucleotides are TGTGCCAGCAGCGGGACTAGCGGGGGGTACACCTTC.